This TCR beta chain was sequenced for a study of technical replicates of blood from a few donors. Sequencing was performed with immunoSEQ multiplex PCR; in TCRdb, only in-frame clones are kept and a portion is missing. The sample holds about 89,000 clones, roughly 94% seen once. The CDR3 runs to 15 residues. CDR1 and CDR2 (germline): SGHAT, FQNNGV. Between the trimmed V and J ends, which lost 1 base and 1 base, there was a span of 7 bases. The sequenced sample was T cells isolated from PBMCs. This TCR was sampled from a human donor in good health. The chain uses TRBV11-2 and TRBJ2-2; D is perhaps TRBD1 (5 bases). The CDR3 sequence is CASSLARENTGELFF. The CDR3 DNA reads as TGTGCCAGCAGCTTAGCCAGGGAGAACACCGGGGAGCTGTTTTTT.